The T cell receptor beta chain described here comes from a study of OX40 agonist ivuxolimab in advanced cancers. The method was immunoSEQ multiplex PCR; TCRdb's version includes in-frame clones alone and lacks a portion of them. Counted here are approximately 58,000 clones, about 88% occurring once; the ten biggest clones make up 0.76%. Germline assignment: CDR1 MNHNS and CDR2 SASEGT. The V end lost 0 bases, the J end lost 4 bases, and 22 bases lay between the germline ends. The CDR3 covers 18 residues. The rearrangement joins TRBV6-1 to TRBJ2-7; D uncertain. This TCR derives from an adult with an advanced solid tumor such as melanoma, head and neck, liver or kidney cancer. The input for sequencing was CD4+ or CD8+ T cells sorted from blood, taken in a trial of the OX40 agonist ivuxolimab. The CDR3 bases are TGTGCCAGCAGTGAAGCGCTTCAAGCGTCCCAGAGGAGATACGAGCAGTACTTC. This translates into CASSEALQASQRRYEQYF.